Following are 9 T cell receptor beta chains from one sample sequenced in a study of control samples from healthy donors and cancer patients. Sequencing used immunoSEQ multiplex PCR; TCRdb keeps in-frame clones, though not all of them. The repertoire has about 130,000 clones, 75% to 95% of them found once; the top ten carry more than 2%. Source material: blood. The receptors shown here come from a young man in good health.

The V call is TRBV28, the J call TRBJ1-5; D is unresolved. Between the trimmed V and J ends, which lost 6 bases and 6 bases, there was a span of 12 bases. CDR3 length: 13 amino acids. The germline V gene encodes CDR1 MDHEN and CDR2 SYDVKM. The CDR3 here is CASSPQASQPQHF. The CDR3 bases are TGTGCCAGCAGCCCCCAGGCCTCTCAGCCCCAGCATTTT.

This chain connects TRBV7-9 to TRBJ1-3, with D possibly matching TRBD1 (5 bases). V was clipped by 4 bases and J by 2 bases, with 15 bases between them. CDR3 size: 16 residues. Per the germline V gene, CDR1 is SEHNR and CDR2 is FQNEAQ (reference sequence). The CDR3 DNA is TGTGCCAGCAGCTCTTCCCCCGACAGACCTGGAAACACCATATATTTT. It yields the protein CASSSSPDRPGNTIYF.

V gene TRBV2 combines with J gene TRBJ1-2, with D perhaps matching TRBD1 (5 bases). The V gene's germline CDR1 is SNHLY and CDR2 FYNNEI. The CDR3 totals 13 residues. V gave up 1 base and J gave up 2 bases, with 5 bases separating them. The CDR3 here is CASSEGQNYGYTF. The CDR3 DNA is TGTGCCAGCAGTGAAGGACAGAACTATGGCTACACCTTC.

The V call is TRBV7-2, the J call TRBJ2-3, with 8 bases lining up with TRBD2. With V trimmed by 1 base and J by 0 bases, 12 bases remained unmatched. CDR3 length: 19 residues. Germline CDR1 is SGHTA and CDR2 is FQGNSA. CDR3 amino acids: CASSLVGLAVGSSTDTQYF. CDR3 nucleotides: TGTGCCAGCAGCTTAGTAGGACTAGCAGTAGGGTCCAGCACAGATACGCAGTATTTT.

The rearrangement links TRBV28 to TRBJ1-6; 9 bases agree with TRBD1. From germline, CDR1 is MDHEN and CDR2 SYDVKM. V dropped 6 bases and J dropped 10; count of bases not matched to a gene: 10. The CDR3 is made up of 15 amino acids. This CDR3 is CASSPGTGFWSPLHF. CDR3 coding DNA: TGTGCCAGCAGCCCCGGGACAGGGTTTTGGTCACCCCTCCACTTT. The complete variable domain, with remaining parts taken from reference TRBV28 and TRBJ1-6, reads DVKVTQSSRYLVKRTGEKVFLECVQDMDHENMFWYRQDPGLGLRLIYFSYDVKMKEKGDIPEGYSVSREKKERFSLILESASTNQTSMYLCASSPGTGFWSPLHFGNGTRLTVT.

The chain is built from TRBV28 and TRBJ2-5; no firm D call. V lost 2 bases to trimming and J lost 4 bases, with 8 bases between them. Germline V gene data show CDR1 as MDHEN and CDR2 as SYDVKM. There are 13 residues in the CDR3. DNA for the CDR3: TGTGCCAGCAGTTTACCCCCACGAGAGACCCAGTACTTC. Translating it yields CASSLPPRETQYF.

The chain couples TRBV12-3 or TRBV12-4 to TRBJ1-5; unclear D gene. There are 13 residues in the CDR3. V lost 3 bases, J lost 4 bases, and 7 bases lay in between. CDR3 in amino acids: CASSFGGNQPQHF. The DNA for the CDR3 is TGTGCCAGCAGTTTTGGAGGGAATCAGCCCCAGCATTTT.

This sequence joins TRBV7-9 and TRBJ2-1; D is unresolved. The germline CDR1 and CDR2 sequences are SEHNR and FQNEAQ (reference sequence). V lost 8 bases and J lost 5, with 10 bases in between. The CDR3 has 12 residues. The CDR3 nucleotides are TGTGCCAGCGGAGAGAGCCACAATGAGCAGTTCTTC. Its protein product is CASGESHNEQFF.

The chain uses TRBV10-1 and TRBJ1-5; the D is unclear. Germline V gene sequence: CDR1 WNHNN, CDR2 SYGVQD (reference sequence). The CDR3 consists of 13 residues. Trimming stripped 0 bases from V and 9 bases from J, with 9 bases between. The CDR3 DNA reads TGCGCCAGCAGTGAGTCGGTCCTTGGGCCCCAGCATTTT. It codes for CASSESVLGPQHF.